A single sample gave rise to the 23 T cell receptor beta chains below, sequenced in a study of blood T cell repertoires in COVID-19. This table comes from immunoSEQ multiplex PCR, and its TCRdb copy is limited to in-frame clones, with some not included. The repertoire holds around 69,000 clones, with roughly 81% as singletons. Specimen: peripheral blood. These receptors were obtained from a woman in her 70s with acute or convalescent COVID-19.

This CDR3 is CASSVVLNTEAFF. The CDR3 region has the DNA TGTGCCAGCAGTGTAGTCCTGAACACTGAAGCTTTCTTT. This chain links TRBV25-1 with TRBJ1-1; D remains ambiguous. Germline values: CDR1 MGHDK, CDR2 SYGVNS. V was pared by 4 bases and J by 0 bases, with 6 bases between. This CDR3 comprises 13 residues.

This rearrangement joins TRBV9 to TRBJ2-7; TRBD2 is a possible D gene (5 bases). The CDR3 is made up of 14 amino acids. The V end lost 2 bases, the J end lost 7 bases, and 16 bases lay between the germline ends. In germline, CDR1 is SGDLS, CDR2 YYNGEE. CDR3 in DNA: TGTGCCAGCAGCGTCAGACCGGACCCGGGGGAGCAGTACTTC. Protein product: CASSVRPDPGEQYF.

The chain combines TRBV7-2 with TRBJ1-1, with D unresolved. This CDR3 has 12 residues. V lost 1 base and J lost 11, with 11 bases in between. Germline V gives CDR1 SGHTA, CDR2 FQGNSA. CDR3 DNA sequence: TGTGCCAGCAGCTTAGGACTGGCCGTGGCTTTCTTT. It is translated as CASSLGLAVAFF. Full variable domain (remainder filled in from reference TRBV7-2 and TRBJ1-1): GAGVSQSPSNKVTEKGKDVELRCDPISGHTALYWYRQSLGQGLEFLIYFQGNSAPDKSGLPSDRFSAERTGGSVSTLTIQRTQQEDSAVYLCASSLGLAVAFFGQGTRLTVV.

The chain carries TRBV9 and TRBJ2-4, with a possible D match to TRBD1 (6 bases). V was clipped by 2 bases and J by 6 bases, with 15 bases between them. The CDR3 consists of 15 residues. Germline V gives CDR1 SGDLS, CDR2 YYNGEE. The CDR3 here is CASSVRGSQGNIQYF. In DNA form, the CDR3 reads TGTGCCAGCAGCGTCAGGGGTAGCCAGGGAAACATTCAGTACTTC.

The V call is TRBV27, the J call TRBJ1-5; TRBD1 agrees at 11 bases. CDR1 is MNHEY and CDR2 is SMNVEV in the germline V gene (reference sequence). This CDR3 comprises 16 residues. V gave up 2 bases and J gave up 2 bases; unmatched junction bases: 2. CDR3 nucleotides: TGTGCCAGCAGTTTAATGGGACAGGGGGGCAATCAGCCCCAGCATTTT. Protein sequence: CASSLMGQGGNQPQHF.

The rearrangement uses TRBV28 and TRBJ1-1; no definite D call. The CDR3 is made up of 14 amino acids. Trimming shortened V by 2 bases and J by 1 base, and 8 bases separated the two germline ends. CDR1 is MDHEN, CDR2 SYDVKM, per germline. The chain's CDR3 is CASSLRIQNTEAFF. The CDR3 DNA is TGTGCCAGCAGTTTAAGAATACAGAACACTGAAGCTTTCTTT.

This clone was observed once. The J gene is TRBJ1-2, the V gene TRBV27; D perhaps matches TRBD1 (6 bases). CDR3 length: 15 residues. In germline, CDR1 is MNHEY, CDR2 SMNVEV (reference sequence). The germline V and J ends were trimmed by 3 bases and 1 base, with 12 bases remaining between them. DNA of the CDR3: TGTGCCAGCAGTTTGACAGGCGTCTTTAACTATGGCTACACCTTC. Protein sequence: CASSLTGVFNYGYTF.

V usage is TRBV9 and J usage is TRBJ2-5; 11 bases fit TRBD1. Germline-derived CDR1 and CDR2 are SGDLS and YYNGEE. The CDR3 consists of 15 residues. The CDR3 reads CVFASWDRGWETQYF. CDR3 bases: TGTGTCTTCGCTTCGTGGGACAGGGGGTGGGAGACCCAGTACTTC. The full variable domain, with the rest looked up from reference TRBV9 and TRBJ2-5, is DSGVTQTPKHLITATGQRVTLRCSPRSGDLSVYWYQQSLDQGLQFLIQYYNGEERAKGNILERFSAQQFPDLHSELNLSSLELGDSALYFCVFASWDRGWETQYFGPGTRLLVL.

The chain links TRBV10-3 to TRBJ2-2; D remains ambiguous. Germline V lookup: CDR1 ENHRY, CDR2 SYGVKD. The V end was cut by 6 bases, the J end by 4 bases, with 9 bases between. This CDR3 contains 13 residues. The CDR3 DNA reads TGTGCCATCAGGTACATAAGCACCGGGGAGCTGTTTTTT. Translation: CAIRYISTGELFF.

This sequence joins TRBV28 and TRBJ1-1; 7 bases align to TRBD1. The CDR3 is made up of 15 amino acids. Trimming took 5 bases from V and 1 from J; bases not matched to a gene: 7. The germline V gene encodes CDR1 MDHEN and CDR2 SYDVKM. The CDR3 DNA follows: TGTGCCAGCAGTCCGAAACAGGGGAAGAACACTGAAGCTTTCTTT. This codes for CASSPKQGKNTEAFF.

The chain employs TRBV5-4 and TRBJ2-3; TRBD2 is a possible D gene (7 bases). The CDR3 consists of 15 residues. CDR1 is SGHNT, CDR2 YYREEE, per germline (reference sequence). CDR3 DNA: TGTGCTACAGCAGCATGGGGGGGCTGGGTAGATACGCAGTATTTT. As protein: CATAAWGGWVDTQYF.

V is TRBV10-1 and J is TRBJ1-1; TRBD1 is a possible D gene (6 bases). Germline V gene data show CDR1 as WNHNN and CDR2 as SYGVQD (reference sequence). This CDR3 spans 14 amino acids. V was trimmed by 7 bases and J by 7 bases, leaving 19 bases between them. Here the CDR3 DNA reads TGCGCCAGCACCAGGACAGCCTCTGTCTGTGAAGCTTTCTTT. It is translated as CASTRTASVCEAFF.

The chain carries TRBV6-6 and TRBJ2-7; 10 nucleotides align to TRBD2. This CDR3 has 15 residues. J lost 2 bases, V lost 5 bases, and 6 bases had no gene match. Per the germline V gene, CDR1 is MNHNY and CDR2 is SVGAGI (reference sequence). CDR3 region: CASSPPTSGTYEQYF. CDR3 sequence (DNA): TGTGCCAGCAGTCCCCCAACTAGCGGGACCTACGAGCAGTACTTC.

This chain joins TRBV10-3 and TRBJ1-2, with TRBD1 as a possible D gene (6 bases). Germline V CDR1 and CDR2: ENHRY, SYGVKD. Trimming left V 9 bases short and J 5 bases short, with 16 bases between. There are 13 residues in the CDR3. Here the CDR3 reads CAIVGGAEYGYTF. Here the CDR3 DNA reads TGTGCCATTGTCGGGGGGGCGGAATATGGCTACACCTTC.

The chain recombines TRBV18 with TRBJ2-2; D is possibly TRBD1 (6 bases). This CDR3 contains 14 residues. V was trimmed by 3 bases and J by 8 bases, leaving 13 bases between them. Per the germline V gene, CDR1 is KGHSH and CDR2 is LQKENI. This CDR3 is CASSPGHPQGELFF. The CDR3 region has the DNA TGTGCCAGCTCACCGGGACATCCTCAGGGGGAGCTGTTTTTT. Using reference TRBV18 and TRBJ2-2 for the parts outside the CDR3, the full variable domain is NAGVMQNPRHLVRRRGQEARLRCSPMKGHSHVYWYRQLPEEGLKFMVYLQKENIIDESGMPKERFSAEFPKEGPSILRIQQVVRGDSAAYFCASSPGHPQGELFFGEGSRLTVL.

The CDR3: CSVPRSNTDTQYF. The CDR3 DNA reads as TGCAGCGTCCCACGGAGTAATACAGATACGCAGTATTTT. This chain links TRBV29-1 with TRBJ2-3; D is undetermined. Trimming pared 6 bases from V and 3 bases from J, leaving 13 bases between. CDR1 is SQVTM, CDR2 ANQGSEA, per germline. The CDR3 contains 13 residues.

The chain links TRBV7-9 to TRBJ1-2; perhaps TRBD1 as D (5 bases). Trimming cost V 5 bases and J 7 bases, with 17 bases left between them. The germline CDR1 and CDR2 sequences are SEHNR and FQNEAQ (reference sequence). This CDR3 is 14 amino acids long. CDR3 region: CASSLLLRGGGYTF. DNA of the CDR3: TGTGCCAGCAGCCTCCTTCTTCGGGGGGGTGGCTACACCTTC.

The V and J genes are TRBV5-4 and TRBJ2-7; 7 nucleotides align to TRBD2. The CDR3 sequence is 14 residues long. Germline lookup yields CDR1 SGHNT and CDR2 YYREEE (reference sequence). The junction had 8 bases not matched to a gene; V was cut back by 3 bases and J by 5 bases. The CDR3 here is CASSSWTSRDEQYF. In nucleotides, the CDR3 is TGTGCCAGCAGCTCCTGGACTAGTCGTGACGAGCAGTACTTC. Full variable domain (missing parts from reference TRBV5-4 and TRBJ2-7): ETGVTQSPTHLIKTRGQQVTLRCSSQSGHNTVSWYQQALGQGPQFIFQYYREEENGRGNFPPRFSGLQFPNYSSELNVNALELDDSALYLCASSSWTSRDEQYFGPGTRLTVT.

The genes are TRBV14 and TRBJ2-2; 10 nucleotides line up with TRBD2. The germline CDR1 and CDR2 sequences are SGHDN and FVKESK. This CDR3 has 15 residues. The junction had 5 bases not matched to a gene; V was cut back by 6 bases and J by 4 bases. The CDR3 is CASSRTSGVTGELFF. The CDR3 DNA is TGTGCCAGCAGTCGAACTAGCGGGGTCACCGGGGAGCTGTTTTTT.

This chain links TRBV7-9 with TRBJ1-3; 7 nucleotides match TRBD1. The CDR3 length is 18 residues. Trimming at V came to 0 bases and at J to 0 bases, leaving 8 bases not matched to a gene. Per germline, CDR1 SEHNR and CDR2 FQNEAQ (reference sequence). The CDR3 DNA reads TGTGCCAGCAGCTTAGCCGGGACAGAAAGAGGCTCTGGAAACACCATATATTTT. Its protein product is CASSLAGTERGSGNTIYF.

CDR3: CASSQRYSISGTYEQYF. The CDR3 DNA is TGTGCCAGCAGCCAAAGATATTCGATTAGCGGGACCTACGAGCAGTACTTC. The V gene is TRBV3-1 (or the pseudogene TRBV3-2), the J gene TRBJ2-7, with 8 bases identical to TRBD2. Germline V gives CDR1 LGHDT, CDR2 YNNKEL (reference sequence). V was clipped by 2 bases and J by 2 bases; unmatched bases: 11. The CDR3 is made up of 17 amino acids.

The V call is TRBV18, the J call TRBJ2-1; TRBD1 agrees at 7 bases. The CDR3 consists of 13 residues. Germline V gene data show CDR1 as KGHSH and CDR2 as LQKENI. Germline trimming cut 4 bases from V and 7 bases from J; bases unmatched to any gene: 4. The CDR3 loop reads CASSLDRVNEQFF. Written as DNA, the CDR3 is TGTGCCAGCTCACTCGACAGGGTGAATGAGCAGTTCTTC.

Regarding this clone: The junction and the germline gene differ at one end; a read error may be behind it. This CDR3 is CASSLAGGVKNIQYF. CDR3 bases: TGTGCCAGCAGCCTAGCGGGAGGTGTCAAAAACATTCAGTACTTC. The chain carries TRBV7-9 and TRBJ2-4; TRBD2 aligns across 11 bases. Per germline, CDR1 SEHNR and CDR2 FQNEAQ (reference sequence). The CDR3 is 15 amino acids. Full variable domain (outside the CDR3, taken from reference TRBV7-9 and TRBJ2-4): DTGVSQNPRHKITKRGQNVTFRCDPISEHNRLYWYRQTLGQGPEFLTYFQNEAQLEKSRLLSDRFSAERPKGSFSTLEIQRTEQGDSAMYLCASSLAGGVKNIQYFGAGTRLSVL.